This TCR beta chain was identified during a study of cytomegalovirus exposure and HLA in healthy donors. Study-wide results and limits: Researchers counted around 180 TCR beta chains as cytomegalovirus-associated. High sensitivity and specificity were reportedly achieved when the classifier diagnosed cytomegalovirus status. Most CMV-associated TCR beta chains were later found to appear HLA-restricted. HLA alleles showed associations with approximately 15,000 TCR beta sequences in a later analysis, at a 0.05 false discovery rate.

Note on this clone: Its target is unknown.

The PCR ran on 60 Vbeta and 13 Jbeta primers. Some clones are missing from TCRdb's copy, which holds only in-frame ones; the method was immunoSEQ multiplex PCR. The sample records roughly 180,000 clones, almost 80% being singletons. Germline assignment: CDR1 LNHDA and CDR2 SQIVND (reference sequence). The V end was cut by 7 bases, the J end by 1 base, with 19 bases between. The CDR3 is made up of 17 amino acids. Sequenced sample: PBMCs. The chain uses TRBV19 and TRBJ2-2, with a possible D match to TRBD2 (7 bases). The sequence derives from a man aged 50 to 60 in good health and CMV-seropositive. CDR3 DNA: TGTGCCAGTAATGAAGAGAGGGGGGGCAGGAACACCGGGGAGCTGTTTTTT. This encodes CASNEERGGRNTGELFF.